The 10 T cell receptor beta chains below all came from one sample that was sequenced in a study of OX40 agonist ivuxolimab in advanced cancers. Some clones are missing from TCRdb's copy, which holds only in-frame ones; the method was immunoSEQ multiplex PCR. Counted here are some 19,000 clones, around two thirds occurring once; the ten biggest clones make up about 13%. The source was CD4+ or CD8+ T cells sorted from blood, collected in a trial of the OX40 agonist ivuxolimab. Source of these receptors: an adult with an advanced solid tumor such as melanoma, head and neck, liver or kidney cancer.

This chain links TRBV13 with TRBJ2-5; the match to TRBD2 covers 8 bases. The CDR3 covers 15 residues. Germline V gene data show CDR1 as PRHDT and CDR2 as FYEKMQ (reference sequence). Germline trimming cut 5 bases from V and 5 bases from J; bases unmatched to any gene: 10. CDR3 bases: TGTGCCAGCAGCCTACGGGTAGCGGGGCCGGAGACCCAGTACTTC. Translated: CASSLRVAGPETQYF. The entire variable domain, with the rest obtained from reference TRBV13 and TRBJ2-5, is as follows: AAGVIQSPRHLIKEKRETATLKCYPIPRHDTVYWYQQGPGQDPQFLISFYEKMQSDKGSIPDRFSAQQFSDYHSELNMSSLELGDSALYFCASSLRVAGPETQYFGPGTRLLVL.

The chain links TRBV2 to TRBJ2-7, with D possibly being TRBD2 (5 bases). Germline V gene lookup returns CDR1 SNHLY and CDR2 FYNNEI. With 3 bases removed from V and 2 bases from J, the gap between germline ends came to 11 bases. The CDR3 totals 14 residues. CDR3 nucleotide sequence: TGTGCCAGCAGTGAGGCTAGCAGACCCTACGAGCAGTACTTC. It codes for CASSEASRPYEQYF.

V is TRBV5-6 and J is TRBJ2-5, with D perhaps TRBD2 (6 bases). Germline V gene data show CDR1 as SGHDT and CDR2 as YYEEEE. This CDR3 spans 17 amino acids. Between the trimmed V and J ends, which lost 1 base and 2 bases, there was a span of 18 bases. DNA for the CDR3: TGTGCCAGCAGCTTGAGGGTTAACGGCGGGGCACAAGAGACCCAGTACTTC. This gives the protein CASSLRVNGGAQETQYF.

V usage is TRBV11-1 and J usage is TRBJ2-3; 11 bases line up with TRBD2. Per the germline V gene, CDR1 is SGHAT and CDR2 is FQDESV (reference sequence). CDR3 length equals 16 residues. Unmatched junction bases numbered 7, after V lost 0 bases and J lost 8 bases. The CDR3 is CASSLAPSGGRVTQYF. DNA of the CDR3: TGTGCCAGCAGCTTAGCGCCTAGCGGGGGGCGGGTTACGCAGTATTTT.

There are a few counts of this clone. The chain employs TRBV27 and TRBJ2-1, with 8 bases matching TRBD2. J gave up 2 bases and V 6 bases, and 9 bases lay outside the gene matches. The CDR3 sequence is 16 residues long. Germline V gene lookup returns CDR1 MNHEY and CDR2 SMNVEV (reference sequence). The CDR3 sequence: CASRKFLSGTYNEQFF. The CDR3, as DNA: TGTGCCAGCAGGAAATTCCTTAGCGGGACCTACAATGAGCAGTTCTTC.

This rearrangement joins TRBV10-3 to TRBJ2-1, with 10 bases that match TRBD2. CDR1 and CDR2 from the germline V gene are ENHRY and SYGVKD. The junction had 4 bases not matched to a gene; V was cut back by 0 bases and J by 8 bases. The CDR3 contains 15 residues. The CDR3 loop reads CAISESSGGAHEQFF. Written as DNA, the CDR3 is TGTGCCATCAGTGAGTCGAGCGGGGGGGCACATGAGCAGTTCTTC.

The rearrangement uses TRBV6-5 and TRBJ1-1; a possible D gene is TRBD1 (6 bases). The CDR3 contains 13 residues. V was trimmed by 0 bases and J by 4 bases, leaving 6 bases between them. The germline V gene has CDR1 MNHEY and CDR2 SVGAGI. The CDR3 nucleotides are TGTGCCAGCAGTTACTCGACAGGCACTGAAGCTTTCTTT. Protein: CASSYSTGTEAFF.

The chain uses TRBV19 and TRBJ1-5; no clear D. V gave up 1 base and J gave up 4 bases, with 11 bases separating them. In germline, CDR1 is LNHDA, CDR2 SQIVND (reference sequence). The CDR3 sequence is 15 residues long. In DNA, the CDR3 is TGTGCCAGTAGTATAGGAACAGTTGGTAATCAGCCCCAGCATTTT. It yields the protein CASSIGTVGNQPQHF.

The CDR3 here is CASSPGTALEQYF. The CDR3 DNA is TGTGCCAGCAGTCCCGGGACAGCACTTGAGCAGTACTTC. The chain combines TRBV27 with TRBJ2-7, with 7 positions matching TRBD1. Germline V CDR1 and CDR2: MNHEY, SMNVEV (reference sequence). Losses at the gene ends were 5 bases for V and 7 bases for J; bases not matched to a gene: 8. CDR3 length: 13 amino acids.

This clone appeared once. The gene calls are TRBV7-9 and TRBJ2-7, with 8 bases aligning to TRBD1. Per the germline V gene, CDR1 is SEHNR and CDR2 is FQNEAQ (reference sequence). The trim removed 1 base at V and 7 bases at J, leaving 9 bases unmatched. The length of the CDR3 is 15 residues. The CDR3 nucleotides read TGTGCCAGCAGCTTAGTATCAGGGGGCTTAGGTGAGCAGTACTTC. It specifies CASSLVSGGLGEQYF.